Described below is a single TCR beta chain sequence and its context. Its antigen remains undetermined. No quality values exist for individual bases; no much larger clone is one base distant. The method behind the library was the immunoSEQ multiplex PCR assay. A mixture of 60 forward primers for TCR Vbeta segments and 13 reverse primers for TCR Jbeta segments was used in the multiplex PCR. A multiplex PCR assay on genomic DNA amplified the CDR3 region of rearranged TCR beta genes. On the Illumina HiSeq System, the amplified TCR beta libraries were sequenced as 87-base-pair reads. As for the authors' bioinformatics: A later analysis counted about 80 million unique TCR beta chains across the 666 repertoires, and 10 million to 12 million of these chains were shared by at least two donors. To remove PCR and sequencing errors, raw reads were error-corrected and collapsed into unique sequences using a nearest-neighbor algorithm that merged closely related sequences. V, D and J gene segments were assigned by aligning CDR3 sequences to IMGT reference sequences. For a sequence to be retained, at least a six-nucleotide match to both a V gene segment and a J gene segment was required. Rearrangements were classified as productive when the CDR3 lacked stop codons and remained in frame with V and J, and all other rearrangements were classified as non-productive. CDR3 was defined according to IMGT convention as the region running from the second conserved V-encoded cysteine to the conserved J-encoded phenylalanine. Sequences without an unambiguous match to a single V gene segment were excluded from the earlier analysis of over 500 of the donors. In an earlier analysis of about 590 of the donors, a V segment was called functional when productive rearrangements were above 56.7%, and segregating when the standard deviation between donors exceeded 5%. To diagnose cytomegalovirus status from the catalog of TCR beta chain sequences, a statistical classification framework was built. A later analysis assigned V and J genes by comparing TCR nucleotide sequences with IMGT/GENE-DB human TR gene sequences. In a later analysis, CDR3 sequences and most-parsimonious VDJ recombination scenarios were assigned using the TCRdist pipeline. In a later analysis, every TCR beta chain was defined by the combination of its CDR3 amino acid sequence and its V-gene family, and reads without a unique V-gene family were dropped. A later analysis removed over 500 highly shared, low-generation-probability nucleotide sequences to deal with suspected cross-contamination and a sequencing artifact. In a later analysis, a clonal expansion index for each public chain was calculated from normalized within-repertoire ranks of inferred template counts. In a later analysis, generation probabilities were computed using a VDJ recombination model fitted to out-of-frame rearrangements, and the results were checked against IGoR. A later analysis scored TCR-TCR, TCR-HLA and TCR-CMV co-occurrence with hypergeometric tests, applying a repertoire-size bias correction to TCR pairs. In a later analysis, false discovery rates were estimated by permuting HLA or CMV assignments 20 times. In a later analysis, co-occurring TCRs were grouped using DBSCAN, with TCRdist sequence similarity added in when clustering inside HLA-allele-positive subsets. For co-occurrence clustering, repertoires with fewer than 30,000 or more than 120,000 public chains were excluded, along with four or five repertoires with anomalous nucleotide sharing. TCRdb holds this immuneACCESS table with in-frame rearrangements only. Some clones are missing; in checked studies, unresolved V genes explain under half, and the rest has no known cause. V, J and clone size reflect that table, while D and trimming were determined from the DNA. Across this sample there are 150,000 to 200,000 clones, with 80% to 90% seen only once. Over 0.65% of the sample is taken by the ten largest.

The source of the sample is a study of cytomegalovirus exposure and HLA in healthy donors (dated by TCRdb to the late 2010s). Describing the broader study: An earlier analysis of approximately 640 of the donors reported roughly 300 Gb of sequence data and 120 million or so unique TCR beta sequences from roughly 200 million T cells. Approximately 300 gigabases of sequencing data and around 85 million unique TCR sequences made up an early release that covered 500 to 700 HLA-typed donors. Of the roughly 410 genotyped donors, roughly 80% were placed in the genetic ancestry cluster associated with self-reported Caucasian donors. The study aimed to test whether cataloging public T cell receptors could reveal signatures of past pathogen exposure. The T cell repertoires of under 750 subjects were profiled by immunosequencing and related to cytomegalovirus serostatus. In addition to the first cohort of approximately 670 subjects, a separate validation cohort of approximately 110 different subjects was used. To predict cytomegalovirus infection status, the study brought together high-throughput TCR immunosequencing, statistical association of individual TCRs with disease status, and machine learning. A later analysis re-analyzed previously published TCR beta repertoires from 500 to 700 donors and added high-resolution HLA genotyping to study TCR occurrence patterns. Rather than using new phenotypic data, the later analysis identified candidate immune exposures from TCR beta sequences and from how often those sequences occurred across donors. An earlier analysis of approximately 630 of the donors applied high-throughput TCR beta sequencing to assess whether each TCR beta V gene segment acted as functional or pseudogenic. Donor age, sex, ethnicity and CMV serostatus were compiled alongside the repertoire data. A later genetic analysis used genome-wide SNP genotypes for about 65% of the 666 donors, treating that subset as a discovery cohort. Every repertoire in the discovery cohort had been generated on one and the same sequencing platform. HLA typing included class I and class II loci at four-digit resolution. The number of typed donors differed by locus: roughly 620-640 for A, B, C, DRB1 and DQB1; 500 to 550 for DQA1; some 590 for DPA1; and some 470 for DPB1. Four or five DR-DQ haplotypes were handled as single units for association and clustering, since linkage in the cohort was strong. Among 300 to 500 genotyped donors of the cohort, an average of roughly 230,000 unique TCR beta nucleotide sequences was sequenced per donor, of which roughly 18% were non-productive.

General study outcomes and caveats: Sequencing depth was assumed to be roughly uniform across donors in the presence/absence analyses, though that assumption may not hold. Some IMGT-functional V segments, including TRBV6-2 and TRBV6-3, could not be told apart with the 87-base-pair reads, so those segments were excluded. It was suggested by the authors that the approach could potentially be generalized to other disease states and immunological phenotypes. In vitro tests confirmed that a few of the cytomegalovirus-associated TCR beta chains recognize cytomegalovirus antigens. Compared with equally common non-associated chains, HLA-associated TCR beta chains in a later analysis were more clonally expanded and had lower generation probabilities. CMV serostatus was the only immune exposure information available for the cohort. When HLA alleles, especially DR and DQ, strongly co-occurred, TCR associations were difficult to assign to individual alleles. A cluster of highly shared sequence variants was judged likely to represent a technical artifact of the sequencing pipeline. A further reported finding was that TCR beta sequences accurately predicted the HLA-A and HLA-B alleles for most subjects in the first cohort. A later genetic analysis reported fewer N-insertions in productive TCRs among donors in an Asian-associated ancestry cluster than the approximately 670-donor mean. Because HLA typing was missing for some donors at each locus, association tests included only the typed subset. In a later analysis, several top co-occurrence clusters were reported to appear linked to parvovirus B19, influenza, CMV and Epstein-Barr virus. Linkage disequilibrium might explain the correlated functional status among segregating V segments, but an unknown experimental factor could not be ruled out. According to a later analysis, most CMV-associated TCR beta chains appeared to be HLA-restricted, and the HLA associations seemed to be driven largely by CMV exposure. The classifier was reported to diagnose cytomegalovirus status with high specificity and sensitivity in both the original and validation cohorts. An earlier analysis of around 540 of the donors showed that most TCR beta V segments appeared in productive rearrangements either about 87% or about 30% of the time, which broadly matched IMGT annotations. Most TCR sequences were seen in very few donors, while some public TCRs were found in many individuals. In the study, around 150 TCR beta chains were listed as associated with cytomegalovirus. In this cohort, only TCR beta chains were sequenced, and detectable features were limited by the absence of alpha or paired-chain data. The earlier analysis of some 540 of the donors excluded approximately 17 rarely observed V segments, including chromosome 9 orphons, because counts were too low. A later genetic analysis associated a missense DCLRE1C variant with V-gene and J-gene trimming of TCR beta chains, and an independent cohort replicated the association. At a false discovery rate of 0.05, a later analysis linked some 17,000 TCR beta sequences to specific HLA alleles. A later analysis found that TCR association rates varied across HLA loci, with DRB1 alleles showing the most associated TCRs and HLA-C alleles the fewest.

The cohort comprised 550 to 700 healthy bone marrow donors. At the time of sampling, all cohort members were nominally healthy, though unrecorded immune exposures were likely present. The donor tested CMV seronegative and was one of the 352 seronegative cohort members. A peripheral blood sample was collected from each donor, and TCR beta sequencing was performed on peripheral blood mononuclear cells. The Qiagen DNeasy Blood Extraction Kit was used to extract genomic DNA from the blood cell samples. Reading from cysteine to phenylalanine, the CDR3 counts 14 amino acids. The read is trimmed to its CDR3 DNA, 42 bases read in frame from base 1. CDR1 and CDR2 were assigned from the germline V gene as SGHTA and FQGTGA. Germline trimming amounts to 5 bases on V and 5 bases on J, with 6 as the count of junction bases outside the gene matches.

The chain joins TRBV7-3 to TRBJ2-1; the junction holds 7 bases that match TRBD2. Sequencing was done on a sample of PBMCs. This TCR was recovered from a young woman in good health and CMV-seronegative. The sequenced DNA: TGTGCCAGCAGCCTAATTAGCGGGCACAATGAGCAGTTCTTC. This translates into CASSLISGHNEQFF.